A selection of T cell receptor beta chains follows, all from one sample in a study of beta chain features in type 1 diabetes. The table came from immunoSEQ multiplex PCR; TCRdb's copy has only in-frame clones and leaves some out. This sample yields fewer than 900,000 clones, of which about 17% are seen a single time; roughly 0.025% belongs to the top ten. The sequenced sample consisted of naive CD4+ T cells from blood. These TCRs come from a woman under 30 in good health. Both conserved end residues are part of each CDR3. A D gene is named only where the DNA matches it firmly. The listing skips clone size in some rows; elsewhere it reads once, few, many or a size class.

j_call v_call clone_size d_call cdr3_aa cdr3_nt
TRBJ2-7 TRBV7-6 . . CASSLRGGAHYEQYF TGTGCCAGCAGCTTAAGAGGGGGGGCGCACTACGAGCAGTACTTC
TRBJ2-5 TRBV5-1 few . CASSSTGLETQYF TGCGCCAGCAGCTCCACAGGCCTGGAGACCCAGTACTTC
TRBJ2-5 TRBV18 . . CASSESRTYGETQYF TGTGCCAGCTCAGAAAGCCGGACCTATGGGGAGACCCAGTACTTC
TRBJ1-1 TRBV6-1 . . CASSGESSGAHTEAFF TGTGCCAGCAGTGGAGAATCTTCCGGGGCCCACACTGAAGCTTTCTTT
TRBJ2-1 TRBV5-1 . TRBD2 CASSLWSGDNEQFF TGCGCCAGCAGCTTATGGAGCGGGGACAATGAGCAGTTCTTC
TRBJ2-7 TRBV28 few . CASIASGTPYEQYF TGTGCCAGCATTGCATCCGGGACGCCCTACGAGCAGTACTTC
TRBJ2-5 TRBV28 . . CASSPRLLWTQYF TGTGCCAGCAGCCCTAGGCTTCTGTGGACCCAGTACTTC
TRBJ2-5 TRBV7-3 . . CASSAARQETQYF TGTGCCAGCAGCGCCGCTAGACAAGAGACCCAGTACTTC
TRBJ1-2 TRBV2 . . CASSDQGRGANYGYTF TGTGCCAGCAGTGACCAGGGACGGGGAGCTAACTATGGCTACACCTTC
TRBJ2-1 TRBV29-1 . TRBD2 CSVLGLAGGPIYNEQFF TGCAGCGTGTTGGGACTAGCGGGAGGGCCCATTTACAATGAGCAGTTCTTC
TRBJ2-7 TRBV6-5 . . CASSYSTRPSYEQYF TGTGCCAGCAGTTACTCGACTAGGCCCTCCTACGAGCAGTACTTC
TRBJ1-1 TRBV7-2 . TRBD1 CASSPDRLNTEAFF TGTGCCAGCAGCCCGGACAGGCTGAACACTGAAGCTTTCTTT
TRBJ2-7 TRBV6-1 few TRBD1 CASRRDSYEQYF TGTGCCAGCAGGAGGGACAGCTACGAGCAGTACTTC
TRBJ1-5 TRBV2 . . CASSDLGGQPQHF TGTGCCAGCAGTGATTTGGGGGGCCAGCCCCAGCATTTT
TRBJ2-1 TRBV4-1 . TRBD1 CASSQVVLGTATYNEQFF TGCGCCAGCAGCCAAGTCGTCCTGGGGACAGCTACCTACAATGAGCAGTTCTTC
TRBJ1-4 TRBV19 . TRBD1 CASSMSGQGKEKLFF TGTGCCAGTAGTATGAGCGGACAGGGGAAGGAAAAACTGTTTTTT
TRBJ2-5 TRBV5-1 few TRBD2 CASSLEGGHLETQYF TGCGCCAGCAGCTTGGAGGGAGGGCATTTGGAGACCCAGTACTTC
TRBJ2-5 TRBV18 . . CASSLDRKETQYF TGTGCCAGCTCACTGGACAGAAAAGAGACCCAGTACTTC
TRBJ2-5 TRBV11-2 few TRBD1 CASSKGQAQETQYF TGTGCCAGCAGTAAAGGACAGGCCCAAGAGACCCAGTACTTC
TRBJ2-4 TRBV4-3 few TRBD1 CASSQDPGTGVNIQYF TGCGCCAGCAGCCAAGATCCCGGGACAGGAGTAAACATTCAGTACTTC
TRBJ2-7 TRBV18 few . CASSRSTGSYVYEQYF TGTGCCAGCTCCCGGAGTACAGGGTCATATGTCTACGAGCAGTACTTC